What follows are 26 T cell receptor beta chains derived from one specimen sequenced in a study of T cell repertoires in cytomegalovirus infection. TCRdb analysed the reads with MiXCR anew, one entry per CDR3 protein. Counted here are approximately 1,000,000 distinct CDR3 sequences, approximately 30% occurring once; the ten biggest clones make up about an eighth. Their cognate antigens are unknown. Sample: cultured CD8+ T cells from PBMCs, taken from culture after CMV antigen stimulation. These receptors all come from a human donor in good health (CMV status not recorded). Some clones in this sample may be carry-over from other donors' samples.

This clonotype was detected a few times. The rearrangement links TRBV7-9 to TRBJ2-3, with D unclear. V was shortened by 3 bases and J by 6 bases, with 13 bases between the two germline ends. The germline V gene has CDR1 SEHNR and CDR2 FQNEAQ (reference sequence). The CDR3 sequence is 14 residues long. This CDR3 reads CASSFATNGDTQYF. In DNA, the CDR3 is TGTGCCAGCAGCTTCGCCACCAACGGGGATACGCAGTATTTT.

In its sample, this clonotype was seen once. In this CDR3 the conserved last residue, phenylalanine or tryptophan, is missing, so a read error is likely. J is TRBJ2-3 and V is TRBV7-4; 9 bases map to TRBD2. V trimming: 5 bases; J trimming: 1 base; junction bases outside the gene matches: 7. Germline V CDR1 and CDR2: SGHVT, SQSDAQ. CDR3 length: 16 amino acids. In DNA, the CDR3 is TGTGCCAGCAGCCCAGAGCGGGGGGAAGGCACAGATACGCAGTATTAT. This encodes CASSPERGEGTDTQYY.

This clonotype was observed a handful of times. The J gene is TRBJ2-7, the V gene TRBV6-6; 12 nucleotides line up with TRBD2. The CDR3 spans 17 residues. Germline assignment: CDR1 MNHNY and CDR2 SVGAGI (reference sequence). After removal of 5 bases from V and 0 bases from J, the junction contained 8 bases not matched to a gene. CDR3 coding DNA: TGTGCCAGCAGTCCCGGACTAGCGGGGATGATCTCCTACGAGCAGTACGTC. Its protein product is CASSPGLAGMISYEQYV.

V gene TRBV7-9 combines with J gene TRBJ1-1; D is unclear. In germline, CDR1 is SEHNR, CDR2 FQNEAQ (reference sequence). The CDR3 totals 12 residues. With 5 bases removed from V and 4 bases from J, the gap between germline ends came to 8 bases. The CDR3 protein is CASSALSTEAFF. CDR3 coding DNA: TGTGCCAGCAGCGCTTTGAGCACTGAAGCTTTCTTT.

The chain is built from TRBV7-6 and TRBJ2-1, with TRBD2 matching 7 bases. Germline V gene lookup returns CDR1 SGHVS and CDR2 FNYEAQ. CDR3 size: 14 residues. The V gene end was trimmed by 3 bases and the J gene end by 5 bases; junction bases not matched to a gene: 4. The chain's CDR3 is CASSFGSGDNEQFF. CDR3 coding DNA: TGTGCCAGCAGCTTTGGGAGCGGGGACAATGAGCAGTTCTTC.

This clonotype was observed at least ten times. The V call is TRBV4-1, the J call TRBJ2-1, with 8 bases identical to TRBD2. V trimming: 1 base; J trimming: 4 bases; junction bases outside the gene matches: 3. CDR1 MGHRA and CDR2 YSYEKL come from the germline V gene. The CDR3 sequence is 15 residues long. The DNA of the CDR3 is TGCGCCAGCAGCCAAGGGACTAGCCCTTACAATGAGCAGTTCTTC. It encodes CASSQGTSPYNEQFF.

The DNA for the CDR3 is TGTGCCAGCAGCCCGACCGGGGGGGACCAAGACATCTATGGCTACACCTTC. Residues: CASSPTGGDQDIYGYTF. This chain joins TRBV7-9 and TRBJ1-2, with D possibly matching TRBD1 (5 bases). V was clipped by 5 bases and J by 4 bases, with 23 bases between them. The CDR3 covers 17 residues. Germline loops: CDR1 SEHNR, CDR2 FQNEAQ (reference sequence).

This clonotype was counted ten times or more. This rearrangement joins TRBV7-2 to TRBJ2-1; 9 positions agree with TRBD2. This CDR3 region has 15 residues. Germline V gene sequence: CDR1 SGHTA, CDR2 FQGNSA. Trimming removed 5 bases from V and 3 bases from J; junction bases left unmatched: 5. The CDR3 DNA is TGTGCCAGCAGCCCCCTAGCGGGGAACTACAATGAGCAGTTCTTC. It yields the protein CASSPLAGNYNEQFF. Supplemented by reference TRBV7-2 and TRBJ2-1, the full variable domain reads GAGVSQSPSNKVTEKGKDVELRCDPISGHTALYWYRQSLGQGLEFLIYFQGNSAPDKSGLPSDRFSAERTGGSVSTLTIQRTQQEDSAVYLCASSPLAGNYNEQFFGPGTRLTVL.

As to this clonotype: Possible read error: a much larger clone is one base away. This chain links TRBV7-6 with TRBJ2-3, with 7 bases that match TRBD2. The germline gives CDR1 SGHVS, CDR2 FNYEAQ. CDR3 length equals 17 residues. The CDR3 region is CVSSLRRLATSTDTQYF. CDR3 DNA sequence: TGTGTCAGCAGCCTAAGGAGACTAGCTACGAGCACAGATACGCAGTATTTT.

The rearrangement joins TRBV6-1 to TRBJ1-1; D is ambiguous. The germline V and J ends were trimmed by 6 bases and 5 bases, with 10 bases remaining between them. This CDR3 region has 12 residues. The germline CDR1 and CDR2 sequences are MNHNS and SASEGT. CDR3 in amino acids: CASRMGRTEAFF. CDR3 nucleotides: TGTGCCAGCAGGATGGGGAGGACTGAAGCTTTCTTT.

The chain has TRBV29-1 and TRBJ2-7; D unresolved. Germline CDR1 is SQVTM and CDR2 is ANQGSEA. This CDR3 contains 13 residues. Between the trimmed V and J ends, which lost 2 bases and 3 bases, there was a span of 11 bases. This CDR3 is CSVELPFFYEQYF. The CDR3, as DNA: TGCAGCGTTGAATTACCCTTCTTCTACGAGCAGTACTTC.

The V and J genes are TRBV10-3 and TRBJ2-2; unclear D gene. The CDR3 runs to 12 residues. Germline CDR1 reads ENHRY; CDR2 reads SYGVKD. V lost 5 bases, J lost 2 bases, and 3 bases lay in between. This CDR3 reads CAISRNTGELFF. CDR3 DNA: TGTGCCATCAGTCGAAACACCGGGGAGCTGTTTTTT.

This chain links TRBV7-6 with TRBJ2-7; no firm D call. The CDR3 consists of 14 residues. Germline V gives CDR1 SGHVS, CDR2 FNYEAQ. V lost 0 bases and J lost 6, with 12 bases in between. The CDR3 loop is CASSLAPPMSEQYF. The CDR3 coding sequence is TGTGCCAGCAGCTTAGCGCCTCCGATGTCCGAGCAGTACTTC. Filled out from reference TRBV7-6 and TRBJ2-7, the complete variable domain reads GAGVSQSPRYKVTKRGQDVALRCDPISGHVSLYWYRQALGQGPEFLTYFNYEAQQDKSGLPNDRFSAERPEGSISTLTIQRTEQRDSAMYRCASSLAPPMSEQYFGPGTRLTVT.

This clonotype was counted ten times or more. The rearrangement links TRBV6-6 to TRBJ2-7, with D unclear. V gave up 3 bases and J gave up 5 bases, with 8 bases separating them. Germline CDR1 is MNHNY and CDR2 is SVGAGI (reference sequence). The CDR3 runs to 12 residues. In DNA form, the CDR3 reads TGTGCCAGCAGTTATGGGGAAAACGAGCAGTACTTC. Translated, it gives CASSYGENEQYF.

The chain recombines TRBV12-5 with TRBJ1-2; no clear D gene. Germline CDR1 LGHNT, CDR2 FRNRAP. The CDR3 runs to 10 residues. The ends were cut back, 2 bases at V and 8 bases at J, with 3 bases in the middle. The CDR3 loop is CASGLRGYTF. The CDR3 DNA reads TGTGCTAGTGGTTTGAGAGGCTACACCTTC. The full variable domain, its missing parts supplied by reference TRBV12-5 and TRBJ1-2, is DARVTQTPRHKVTEMGQEVTMRCQPILGHNTVFWYRQTMMQGLELLAYFRNRAPLDDSGMPKDRFSAEMPDATLATLKIQPSEPRDSAVYFCASGLRGYTFGSGTRLTVV.

As for this clonotype: Being one base from a much bigger clone, this may be a read error. The V and J genes are TRBV7-8 and TRBJ1-1; no definite D call. The CDR3 is made up of 11 amino acids. Germline V CDR1 and CDR2: SGHVS, FQNEAQ. The CDR3 DNA follows: TGTGCCAACAGCCTCACTTTTGAAGCTTTCTTT. Protein sequence: CANSLTFEAFF.

This clonotype was detected once. At one end, the junction sequence differs from germline, possibly due to a read error. CDR3 amino acids: CASSFKPQHF. The CDR3 bases are TGTGCCAGCAGCTTTAAGCCCCAGCATTTT. The chain links TRBV5-3 to TRBJ1-5; D is uncertain. TRBV5-3 is an ORF; its function is uncertain. The CDR3 contains 10 residues.

V is TRBV29-1 and J is TRBJ2-1; D remains ambiguous. Per germline, CDR1 SQVTM and CDR2 ANQGSEA. The CDR3 extends over 11 amino acids. Trimming took off 6 bases at V and 7 bases at J, with 10 bases between the two ends. CDR3 bases: TGCAGCGTCCCGTCAAATAATGAGCAGTTCTTC. Its protein is CSVPSNNEQFF.

The rearrangement joins TRBV7-4 to TRBJ2-1, with 7 bases matching TRBD1. Germline V gives CDR1 SGHVT, CDR2 SQSDAQ. The CDR3 length is 16 residues. V shed 2 bases, J shed 5 bases, and the junction held 9 bases outside the gene matches. The DNA of the CDR3 is TGTGCCAGCAGCTTATCCGACAGGGTAAGACACAATGAGCAGTTCTTC. Encoded protein: CASSLSDRVRHNEQFF.

This clonotype was found a few times. The chain has TRBV10-2 and TRBJ2-7; D tentatively fits TRBD1 or TRBD2 (6 bases each). Germline lookup yields CDR1 WSHSY and CDR2 SAAADI. CDR3 length equals 13 residues. The V and J ends lost 0 bases and 6 bases respectively, with 9 bases between them. CDR3 protein: CASSESGGIEQYF. The CDR3 nucleotides are TGCGCCAGCAGTGAGTCAGGGGGGATCGAGCAGTACTTC.

The gene calls are TRBV20-1 and TRBJ2-5; D possibly corresponds to TRBD1 (6 bases). This CDR3 is 15 amino acids long. V was trimmed by 5 bases and J by 2 bases, leaving 18 bases between them. Germline V gene data show CDR1 as DFQATT and CDR2 as SNEGSKA (reference sequence). CDR3 loop: CSAFAPGHHQETQYF. In DNA, the CDR3 is TGCAGTGCTTTTGCTCCGGGACACCATCAAGAGACCCAGTACTTC.

This clonotype was recorded many times. The chain is built from TRBV7-9 and TRBJ1-6; no definite D call. The germline gives CDR1 SEHNR, CDR2 FQNEAQ (reference sequence). The ends were cut back, 2 bases at V and 4 bases at J, with 12 bases in the middle. The CDR3 totals 16 residues. CDR3 nucleotides: TGTGCCAGCAGCTTATCTTCGCCAGGTTATAATTCACCCCTCCACTTT. Protein product: CASSLSSPGYNSPLHF.

J is TRBJ2-1 and V is TRBV7-9; maybe TRBD2 (7 bases). The germline V gene has CDR1 SEHNR and CDR2 FQNEAQ (reference sequence). The CDR3 has 17 residues. V was trimmed by 1 base and J by 4 bases, leaving 17 bases between them. CDR3 in DNA: TGTGCCAGCAGCTTAGTTGCGGGGGCACCCCCTTACAATGAGCAGTTCTTC. Translating it yields CASSLVAGAPPYNEQFF.

This clonotype showed up just a few times. The genes are TRBV12-3 or TRBV12-4 and TRBJ1-1; tentatively, D is TRBD1 (6 bases). V was clipped by 6 bases and J by 1 base, with 12 bases between them. The CDR3 has 14 residues. The CDR3 protein is CASRGRGGNTEAFF. DNA for the CDR3: TGTGCCAGCAGGGGAAGGGGGGGGAACACTGAAGCTTTCTTT.

This rearrangement joins TRBV7-9 to TRBJ2-1, with 7 bases that match TRBD2. Trimming took 10 bases from V and 2 from J; bases not matched to a gene: 11. CDR3 size: 15 residues. CDR1 SEHNR and CDR2 FQNEAQ come from the germline V gene (reference sequence). CDR3: CATGGSARAYNEQFF. The CDR3 DNA reads TGTGCCACCGGGGGGTCAGCCAGGGCCTACAATGAGCAGTTCTTC. Together with reference TRBV7-9 and TRBJ2-1, the CDR3 gives the full variable domain: DTGVSQNPRHKITKRGQNVTFRCDPISEHNRLYWYRQTLGQGPEFLTYFQNEAQLEKSRLLSDRFSAERPKGSFSTLEIQRTEQGDSAMYLCATGGSARAYNEQFFGPGTRLTVL.

The CDR3 protein is CASPAPTGELFF. The CDR3 coding sequence is TGTGCCAGTCCCGCCCCGACCGGGGAGCTGTTTTTT. This chain joins TRBV6-1 and TRBJ2-2; D is undetermined. The CDR3 is 12 amino acids. The ends were cut back, 9 bases at V and 5 bases at J, with 10 bases in the middle. The germline CDR1 and CDR2 sequences are MNHNS and SASEGT.